One sample yielded the 20 T cell receptor beta chains listed below, sequenced in a study of shared clonotypes between healthy human individuals. Generated by immunoSEQ multiplex PCR, the TCRdb table keeps only in-frame clones and is missing some. Of over a million clones in the sample, roughly 97% were seen once. Input material: naive CD4+ T cells sorted from blood. Subset here: CD45RA+ positively selected. The source of these receptors is a young man in good health.

The chain employs TRBV4-3 and TRBJ2-1; D unresolved. Germline-derived CDR1 and CDR2 are LGHNA and YSLEER. The CDR3 covers 14 residues. V shed 2 bases and J shed 2 bases, with 7 bases lying between them. In DNA, the CDR3 is TGCGCCAGCAGCCAACGAACGGCCTACAATGAGCAGTTCTTC. Encoded protein: CASSQRTAYNEQFF.

This chain links TRBV15 with TRBJ2-2; 10 bases line up with TRBD2. In germline, CDR1 is LNHNV, CDR2 YYDKDF (reference sequence). With 0 bases clipped from V and 6 bases from J, the junction kept 13 bases outside the gene matches. The CDR3 contains 19 residues. CDR3: CATSRDYGSGRAGAGELFF. Written as DNA, the CDR3 is TGTGCCACCAGCAGAGATTACGGCAGCGGGAGGGCCGGGGCCGGGGAGCTGTTTTTT.

The gene calls are TRBV2 and TRBJ2-7; 11 bases match TRBD1. CDR3 length equals 14 residues. Per the germline V gene, CDR1 is SNHLY and CDR2 is FYNNEI. Germline trimming cut 5 bases from V and 6 bases from J; bases unmatched to any gene: 6. CDR3 coding DNA: TGTGCCAGCAGTTGGGACAGGGGGAACTCCGAGCAGTACTTC. It translates to CASSWDRGNSEQYF. Full variable domain (outside the CDR3, taken from reference TRBV2 and TRBJ2-7): EPEVTQTPSHQVTQMGQEVILRCVPISNHLYFYWYRQILGQKVEFLVSFYNNEISEKSEIFDDQFSVERPDGSNFTLKIRSTKLEDSAMYFCASSWDRGNSEQYFGPGTRLTVT.

The chain couples TRBV5-1 to TRBJ2-1, with 12 bases lining up with TRBD2. The germline CDR1 and CDR2 sequences are SGHRS and YFSETQ. Germline trimming cut 5 bases from V and 6 bases from J; bases unmatched to any gene: 9. CDR3 length equals 16 residues. The CDR3 sequence is CASSSLTSGRPNEQFF. The CDR3 DNA reads as TGCGCCAGCAGTTCACTGACTAGCGGGAGACCCAATGAGCAGTTCTTC.

J is TRBJ2-3 and V is TRBV7-9; D ambiguous. The CDR3 has 12 residues. CDR1 SEHNR and CDR2 FQNEAQ come from the germline V gene (reference sequence). Between the trimmed V and J ends, which lost 5 bases and 7 bases, there was a span of 10 bases. The CDR3 coding sequence is TGTGCCAGCAGCCTTGGGTGGAATACGCAGTATTTT. This gives the protein CASSLGWNTQYF.

V usage is TRBV19 and J usage is TRBJ2-1; tentative D call: TRBD1 (6 bases). Germline CDR1 LNHDA, CDR2 SQIVND (reference sequence). The V gene lost 8 bases and the J gene lost 7 bases, with 18 bases spanning the gap. The CDR3 runs 14 residues. CDR3 sequence: CASGVGTTMNEQFF. In DNA, the CDR3 is TGTGCCAGTGGGGTAGGGACAACAATGAATGAGCAGTTCTTC.

This chain connects TRBV19 to TRBJ2-2; D ambiguous. CDR3 size: 15 residues. Trimming left V 6 bases short and J 1 base short, with 12 bases between. CDR1 LNHDA and CDR2 SQIVND come from the germline V gene (reference sequence). CDR3 protein: CASSRPRGNTGELFF. CDR3 sequence (DNA): TGTGCCAGTAGCCGTCCCCGTGGGAACACCGGGGAGCTGTTTTTT.

This clone appeared once. J is TRBJ2-7 and V is TRBV5-1, with D maybe TRBD1 (6 bases). The ends were cut back, 0 bases at V and 1 base at J, with 17 bases in the middle. The CDR3 has 17 amino acids. Germline V gene data show CDR1 as SGHRS and CDR2 as YFSETQ. CDR3 DNA: TGCGCCAGCAGCTTGGGGCCTACAGGGCACCAATCCTACGAGCAGTACTTC. Residues: CASSLGPTGHQSYEQYF.

The chain carries TRBV29-1 and TRBJ2-1; TRBD2 aligns across 10 bases. CDR3 size: 17 residues. V trimming: 4 bases; J trimming: 9 bases; junction bases outside the gene matches: 18. CDR1 is SQVTM and CDR2 is ANQGSEA in the germline V gene. The CDR3 loop reads CSVGGLAGVFPTGEQFF. CDR3 nucleotides: TGCAGCGTTGGGGGGCTAGCGGGAGTCTTCCCTACCGGTGAGCAGTTCTTC.

This clone was detected only once. The chain has TRBV5-6 and TRBJ2-7, with D unclear. The CDR3 has 12 residues. V was shortened by 1 base and J by 4 bases, with 6 bases between the two germline ends. Germline values: CDR1 SGHDT, CDR2 YYEEEE. The CDR3 DNA is TGTGCCAGCAGCTTGACAGAGTACGAGCAGTACTTC. Residues: CASSLTEYEQYF.

This clone was recorded only once. The rearrangement joins TRBV29-1 to TRBJ1-5, with D tentatively TRBD1 (6 bases). The CDR3 totals 13 residues. Trimming took 4 bases from V and 6 from J, leaving 13 bases between them. Germline CDR1 and CDR2: SQVTM and ANQGSEA. CDR3 amino acids: CSVALGGSQPQHF. The CDR3 DNA reads as TGCAGCGTTGCCCTGGGGGGCAGTCAGCCCCAGCATTTT.

The chain is built from TRBV6-1 and TRBJ2-7; D is possibly TRBD2 (6 bases). This CDR3 is 14 amino acids long. CDR1 and CDR2 (germline): MNHNS, SASEGT. With 2 bases removed from V and 2 bases from J, the gap between germline ends came to 10 bases. CDR3 DNA sequence: TGTGCCAGCAGTGAACCTGGAGGGACCTACGAGCAGTACTTC. Protein sequence: CASSEPGGTYEQYF.

In this sample, this clone turned up once. This rearrangement joins TRBV5-6 to TRBJ1-2; no definite D call. CDR3 length equals 14 residues. Trimming left V 4 bases short and J 2 bases short, with 12 bases between. Germline-derived CDR1 and CDR2 are SGHDT and YYEEEE. The CDR3 loop reads CASSRPGSNYGYTF. For the CDR3, the DNA is TGTGCCAGCAGCCGGCCGGGCTCAAACTATGGCTACACCTTC. Full variable domain (remainder filled in from reference TRBV5-6 and TRBJ1-2): DAGVTQSPTHLIKTRGQQVTLRCSPKSGHDTVSWYQQALGQGPQFIFQYYEEEERQRGNFPDRFSGHQFPNYSSELNVNALLLGDSALYLCASSRPGSNYGYTFGSGTRLTVV.

The CDR3 region has the DNA TGTGCCATCAGTGACTACGGGACTAGCGGGAGTTACGAGCAGTACTTC. Translated: CAISDYGTSGSYEQYF. This chain links TRBV10-3 with TRBJ2-7; 14 bases agree with TRBD2. The CDR3 has 16 residues. Looked up from germline, CDR1 is ENHRY and CDR2 is SYGVKD. J gave up 4 bases and V 3 bases, and 5 bases lay outside the gene matches.

The chain is built from TRBV28 and TRBJ1-2; 7 bases map to TRBD1. Unmatched junction bases numbered 9, after V lost 4 bases and J lost 4 bases. This CDR3 has 15 residues. The V gene's germline CDR1 is MDHEN and CDR2 SYDVKM. This CDR3 reads CASSWGGGTRYGYTF. As DNA, the CDR3 is TGTGCCAGCAGTTGGGGAGGGGGCACCCGCTATGGCTACACCTTC.

The V call is TRBV18, the J call TRBJ2-2; 10 bases map to TRBD2. V dropped 3 bases and J dropped 1; count of bases not matched to a gene: 2. The CDR3 extends over 16 amino acids. Germline-derived CDR1 and CDR2 are KGHSH and LQKENI. The CDR3 loop reads CASSPWTSGNTGELFF. The CDR3 DNA reads as TGTGCCAGCTCACCGTGGACTAGCGGGAACACCGGGGAGCTGTTTTTT.

This sequence joins TRBV6-1 and TRBJ2-5, with D uncertain. The germline V gene has CDR1 MNHNS and CDR2 SASEGT. Trimming took off 5 bases at V and 5 bases at J, with 18 bases between the two ends. The CDR3 loop spans 15 amino acids. Here the CDR3 DNA reads TGTGCCAGCAGTTGGGTAAAGGCCCGCCCTGAGACCCAGTACTTC. Translation: CASSWVKARPETQYF.

Points on this clone: At the DNA level, this CDR3 is encoded by other sequences in the same sample as well. V usage is TRBV18 and J usage is TRBJ2-7; D unresolved. The length of the CDR3 is 12 residues. The V gene lost 2 bases and the J gene lost 5 bases, with 7 bases spanning the gap. In germline, CDR1 is KGHSH, CDR2 LQKENI. The CDR3 sequence is CASSPTGHEQYF. The CDR3 coding sequence is TGTGCCAGCTCACCAACGGGCCACGAGCAGTACTTC.

This clone was detected once. The V call is TRBV29-1, the J call TRBJ2-7; D call uncertain. Looked up from germline, CDR1 is SQVTM and CDR2 is ANQGSEA. The CDR3 is made up of 11 amino acids. V lost 4 bases to trimming and J lost 6 bases, with 10 bases between them. CDR3: CSVGALSEQYF. Here the CDR3 DNA reads TGCAGCGTTGGAGCCCTCTCCGAGCAGTACTTC.

This chain links TRBV6-1 with TRBJ2-3; D unclear. CDR1 MNHNS and CDR2 SASEGT come from the germline V gene. The CDR3 has 15 residues. The V and J ends lost 5 bases and 0 bases respectively, with 12 bases between them. CDR3 coding DNA: TGTGCCAGCAGTCTAAGGACGGCGAGCACAGATACGCAGTATTTT. This encodes CASSLRTASTDTQYF.